The clone carrying this TCR beta chain was counted only a few times. CDR3 size: 14 residues. CDR1 is LGHNA and CDR2 is YSLEER in the germline V gene. Trimming removed 2 bases at V and 6 bases at J, with 10 bases between. These data come from a study of chemoradiotherapy in HPV16-positive cancers. Produced via immunoSEQ multiplex PCR; TCRdb's table is partial and in-frame only. The data hold about 8,600 clones, with around nine tenths observed a single time. This sample comprised blood, obtained from a patient who underwent chemoradiotherapy. The rearrangement uses TRBV4-3 and TRBJ2-2, with TRBD1 as a possible D gene (6 bases). The clonotype was recovered from a human donor with HPV-associated anogenital cancer. CDR3 nucleotides: TGCGCCAGCAGCCAAAACAGGGTCCCCGGGGAGCTGTTTTTT. This gives the protein CASSQNRVPGELFF.